Listed below are T cell receptor beta chains from one sample, sequenced in a study of regulatory T cells in long-lasting Graves disease. TCRdb reprocessed the multiplex PCR reads with MiXCR, giving one entry per CDR3 protein. The table shows 350,000 to 450,000 distinct CDR3 sequences, with 15% occurring only once. This same sample was also part of a study on T cells in Graves' hyperthyroidism and ophthalmopathy.

The specimen was peripheral blood mononuclear cells (PBMCs), collected at new diagnosis, from a patient treated with antithyroid drugs. Every receptor here comes from a woman aged 40 to 55 with Graves disease. Each CDR3 is given with its conserved first and last residue. A D gene is named only where the DNA matches it firmly. Some rows mark clone size as missing; the rest say once, few, many or name a class of expanded clone.

v_call	j_call	d_call	clone_size	cdr3_nt	cdr3_aa
TRBV28	TRBJ2-2	.	many	TGTGCCAGCAGTTTATGGGATTGGACCGGGGAGCTGTTTTTT	CASSLWDWTGELFF
TRBV12-3/TRBV12-4	TRBJ2-1	.	many	TGTGCCAGCAGCCGTCGGGGCATAGTCTTC	CASSRRGIVF
TRBV11-2	TRBJ1-4	.	many	TGTGCCAGCAGCTCTGGTGGGACAAGAGGGGAAAAACTGTTTTTT	CASSSGGTRGEKLFF
TRBV29-1	TRBJ1-4	.	few	TGCAGCGTTGAAGGTGAAGGGGCCCCCGGAAAACTGTTTTTT	CSVEGEGAPGKLFF
TRBV7-2	TRBJ2-7	.	many	TGTGCCAGCAGCTTAGGACAGGCGACCTCTGGGGAGCAGTACTTC	CASSLGQATSGEQYF
TRBV5-4	TRBJ2-1	.	few	TGTGCCAGCAGCGCTGGGAGACGCAGGAACTACAATGAGCAGTTCTTC	CASSAGRRRNYNEQFF
TRBV28	TRBJ1-1	.	many	TGTGCCAGCCGGGAGATGAACACTGAAGCTTTCTTT	CASREMNTEAFF
TRBV5-4	TRBJ2-2	TRBD2	few	TGTGCCAGCACCACCGGGGGGGGGCCCGGACTAGCGGGAAACACCGGGGAGCTGTTTTTT	CASTTGGGPGLAGNTGELFF
TRBV30	TRBJ1-5	.	.	TGTGCCTGGAGTTTGGGCCATCAGCCCCAGCATTTT	CAWSLGHQPQHF
TRBV9	TRBJ2-1	.	many	TGTGCCAGCAGCCCTCGTTTGGGGCTAGCAAAGCAGTTCTTC	CASSPRLGLAKQFF
TRBV9	TRBJ1-4	.	many	TGTGCCAGCTCCCTCCGGGCCGGTGAAAAACTGTTTTTT	CASSLRAGEKLFF
TRBV19	TRBJ1-1	.	many	TGTGCCAGTAGTATAGAGTCGGCGGGAGGAGTAGGCACTGAAGCTTTCTTT	CASSIESAGGVGTEAFF
TRBV6-1	TRBJ1-1	.	few	TGTGCCAGCACCTCGTGGGGGGTGAACACTGAAGCTTTCTTT	CASTSWGVNTEAFF
TRBV6-2/TRBV6-3	TRBJ1-1	.	few	TGTGCCAGCAGTTACTTAGGTGTGAACACTGAAGCTTTCTTT	CASSYLGVNTEAFF
TRBV27	TRBJ2-7	TRBD1	many	TGTGCCAGCAGTTTTCGACCGGGACAGGGACCCTACGAGCAGTACTTC	CASSFRPGQGPYEQYF
TRBV28	TRBJ1-5	TRBD1	.	TGTGCCAGCCCCTCAGGGGGCAGGGAGGATCAGCCCCAGCATTTT	CASPSGGREDQPQHF
TRBV5-1	TRBJ2-1	TRBD2	many	TGCGCCAGCAGCTCCCGGACTAGCGGGAGGGTCCCGGGGTACAATGAGCAGTTCTTC	CASSSRTSGRVPGYNEQFF
TRBV11-2	TRBJ1-2	TRBD1	many	TGTGCCACCCAAGCGGGACAGTCGAGTGTTGGCTACACCTTC	CATQAGQSSVGYTF
TRBV4-1	TRBJ1-5	TRBD1	.	TGCGCCAGCAGCCCCGACAGGGGAGATCAGCCCCAGCATTTT	CASSPDRGDQPQHF
TRBV10-1	TRBJ2-3	.	few	TGCGCCAGCAGTGAGTCCGAAGGTGGAGATACGCAGTATTTT	CASSESEGGDTQYF
TRBV5-1	TRBJ2-5	.	.	TGCGCCAGCGCGGTGGGCCAAGAGACCCAGTACTTC	CASAVGQETQYF
TRBV6-1	TRBJ2-7	TRBD1	many	TGTGCCAGCAGCCCACGAAGGGGGCAGGCCGAGCAGTACTTC	CASSPRRGQAEQYF
TRBV12-3/TRBV12-4	TRBJ2-3	TRBD2	many	TGTGCCAGCAGTCCGACTAGCGGGAAGGGGAGAACAGATACGCAGTATTTT	CASSPTSGKGRTDTQYF
TRBV20-1	TRBJ2-7	.	many	TGCAGTGCCCATGACGAAATGAGCTCCTACGAGCAGTACTTC	CSAHDEMSSYEQYF
TRBV20-1	TRBJ2-2	TRBD1	many	TGCAGTGCCTCACCGGGACAGGGGGCAAGGAACGGGGAGCTGTTTTTT	CSASPGQGARNGELFF
TRBV20-1	TRBJ2-7	.	few	TGCAGTGCTAGAGATCTAAACAGCAAATCCTACGAGCAGTACTTC	CSARDLNSKSYEQYF
TRBV5-6	TRBJ2-1	TRBD1	many	TGTGCCAGCAGCTACACAGGGGGCAAGTACAATGAGCAGTTCTTC	CASSYTGGKYNEQFF
TRBV5-1	TRBJ1-1	.	few	TGCGCCAGCAGCTTGTTTGGATTGACCCCCACTGAAGCTTTCTTT	CASSLFGLTPTEAFF
TRBV19	TRBJ2-7	.	few	TGTGCCAGTAGCGGGAGTGTTCCCTACGAGCAGTACTTC	CASSGSVPYEQYF
TRBV29-1	TRBJ2-7	TRBD2	.	TGCAGCGTTGTTACTAGCGGATGGGAGGAGCAGTACTTC	CSVVTSGWEEQYF
TRBV20-1	TRBJ1-5	.	many	TGCAGTGCGAGCGGTGGGGGCCGCAATCAGCCCCAGCATTTT	CSASGGGRNQPQHF
TRBV5-8	TRBJ2-1	.	few	TGTGCCAGCAGCTTGGGCCAGCAGTTCTTC	CASSLGQQFF
TRBV12-3/TRBV12-4	TRBJ2-1	.	many	TGTGCCAGCAGTTTTGGCAGCCGCGGTGATGAGCAGTTCTTC	CASSFGSRGDEQFF
TRBV5-1	TRBJ1-2	TRBD1	few	TGCGCCAGCAGCTTTGGGACAGGGGTCAAATCGCATGGCTACACCTTC	CASSFGTGVKSHGYTF
TRBV4-1	TRBJ1-4	.	many	TGCGCCAGCAGCCCTCGGGAGTATGCTAATGAAAAACTGTTTTTT	CASSPREYANEKLFF
TRBV27	TRBJ2-1	.	few	TGTGCCAGCACTCCCTATAAGGAGGCGAGCTACAATGAGCAGTTCTTC	CASTPYKEASYNEQFF
TRBV7-2	TRBJ2-6	.	few	TGTGCCAGCAGCTTCAGGGGTCCCGGGGCCAACGTCCTGACTTTC	CASSFRGPGANVLTF
TRBV5-1	TRBJ1-6	TRBD1	many	TGCGCCAGCAGCTTGGGAACAGGGGGTAATTCACCCCTCCACTTT	CASSLGTGGNSPLHF
TRBV28	TRBJ1-6	.	many	TGTGCCAGCAGTCATCCTAGGGGCCTCCAACGGTATTCACCCCTCCACTTT	CASSHPRGLQRYSPLHF
TRBV13	TRBJ1-5	TRBD1	.	TGTGCCAGCAGCGAACAGGGGCAGCCCCAGCATTTT	CASSEQGQPQHF
TRBV11-2	TRBJ1-4	.	.	TGTGCCAGCAGCCATAGGACGGCTGCAACTAATGAAAAACTGTTTTTT	CASSHRTAATNEKLFF
TRBV11-2	TRBJ2-5	.	many	TGTGCCAGCAGCCCAACCGGGACTGAAGAGACCCAGTACTTC	CASSPTGTEETQYF
TRBV4-1	TRBJ2-5	.	.	TGCGCCAGCAGCCAACAATTAGCGGGACAGGACGAAGAGACCCAGTACTTC	CASSQQLAGQDEETQYF
TRBV3-1	TRBJ2-5	TRBD1	many	TGTGCCAGCAGCCAACAAGACAGGGGGGAGACCCAGTACTTC	CASSQQDRGETQYF
TRBV4-3	TRBJ1-4	TRBD1	few	TGCGCCAGCAGCCAAGATCTGACAGGGGTTACTAATGAAAAACTGTTTTTT	CASSQDLTGVTNEKLFF
TRBV15	TRBJ2-7	TRBD1	.	TGTGCCACCAGCAGAAACAGAGGACAGGGAGCCGAGCAGTACTTC	CATSRNRGQGAEQYF
TRBV5-5	TRBJ1-4	.	few	TGTGCCAGCAGCTTTGGGGACGGAGACTTAAAACTGTTTTTT	CASSFGDGDLKLFF
TRBV29-1	TRBJ2-7	TRBD2	many	TGCAGCGTTCAAGGACTAGCGGGAGTGTACGAGCAGTACTTC	CSVQGLAGVYEQYF
TRBV13	TRBJ2-3	.	many	TGTGCCAGCAGCCCTACCGGGGCTAGCACAGATACGCAGTATTTT	CASSPTGASTDTQYF